Following are 26 T cell receptor beta chains from one sample sequenced in a study of blood T cell repertoires in COVID-19. Method: immunoSEQ multiplex PCR; TCRdb's copy keeps in-frame clones and lacks some. This table holds roughly 400,000 clones, approximately 88% found once. What was sequenced was PBMCs or T cells enriched from blood (not recorded which). These receptors all stem from a woman between 40 and 50 years old with acute COVID-19.

This clone was detected only once. V gene TRBV5-6 combines with J gene TRBJ1-2; TRBD1 is a possible D gene (5 bases). The CDR3 is 14 amino acids. Germline loops: CDR1 SGHDT, CDR2 YYEEEE. V lost 6 bases and J 8 bases, leaving 20 bases between the germline ends. The CDR3 protein is CASTLFEGAGGYTF. The CDR3 region has the DNA TGTGCCAGCACGCTGTTTGAAGGGGCCGGCGGCTACACCTTC.

This chain joins TRBV12-3 or TRBV12-4 and TRBJ1-5; D is unclear. This CDR3 has 13 residues. V lost 3 bases and J lost 9, with 12 bases in between. In DNA, the CDR3 is TGTGCCAGCAGTTTTGAGATCGGTCGGCCCCAGCATTTT. This sequence encodes CASSFEIGRPQHF.

V usage is TRBV4-1 and J usage is TRBJ1-5; TRBD1 aligns across 7 bases. The trim removed 2 bases at V and 3 bases at J, leaving 7 bases unmatched. CDR1 and CDR2 (germline): MGHRA, YSYEKL. The CDR3 is made up of 16 amino acids. The CDR3 region is CASSQPTGTVNQPQHF. The DNA of the CDR3 is TGCGCCAGCAGCCAACCCACCGGGACAGTCAATCAGCCCCAGCATTTT.

The chain uses TRBV11-2 and TRBJ1-2, with a tentative D call TRBD1 (5 bases). CDR1 SGHAT and CDR2 FQNNGV come from the germline V gene. CDR3 size: 13 residues. Trimming took off 3 bases at V and 7 bases at J, with 12 bases between the two ends. CDR3 bases: TGTGCCAGCAGCTTTGCAGGGTCGGGTGGCTACACCTTC. Amino acid sequence: CASSFAGSGGYTF.

The CDR3 nucleotides read TGTGCCAGCAGCCAATACAGGGAGACCACCGGGGAGCTGTTTTTT. It is translated as CASSQYRETTGELFF. The chain uses TRBV3-1 (or the pseudogene TRBV3-2) and TRBJ2-2, with D tentatively TRBD1 (6 bases). V lost 2 bases, J lost 4 bases, and 11 bases lay in between. Germline V CDR1 and CDR2: LGHDT, YNNKEL (reference sequence). The CDR3 extends over 15 amino acids.

The chain joins TRBV6-5 to TRBJ2-7; D remains unclear. The CDR3 sequence is 12 residues long. The V gene lost 6 bases and the J gene lost 2 bases, with 8 bases spanning the gap. Germline V CDR1 and CDR2: MNHEY, SVGAGI. The CDR3 spells CASRNAAYEQYF. In nucleotides, the CDR3 is TGTGCCAGCAGAAATGCGGCCTACGAGCAGTACTTC.

This sequence joins TRBV9 and TRBJ2-2; 12 bases fit TRBD1. Germline V gene lookup returns CDR1 SGDLS and CDR2 YYNGEE. The V gene end was trimmed by 0 bases and the J gene end by 7 bases; junction bases not matched to a gene: 4. The length of the CDR3 is 16 residues. CDR3 coding DNA: TGTGCCAGCAGCGTAGTGGGACAGGGGGCGATCGGGGAGCTGTTTTTT. This sequence encodes CASSVVGQGAIGELFF.

The gene calls are TRBV6-2 or TRBV6-3 and TRBJ1-6, with D possibly matching TRBD1 (5 bases). V lost 5 bases, J lost 8 bases, and 13 bases lay in between. The CDR3 totals 14 residues. CDR1 and CDR2 (germline): MNHEY, SVGEGT. The CDR3 is CASSRTPEDSPLHF. DNA for the CDR3: TGTGCCAGCAGTAGGACACCCGAGGATTCACCCCTCCACTTT.

As DNA, the CDR3 is TGTGCCAGCAGCTTAGCGCAAAGGGGGCCAGGTCAGCCCCAGCATTTT. Encoded protein: CASSLAQRGPGQPQHF. The chain employs TRBV7-8 and TRBJ1-5; 7 bases agree with TRBD1. The CDR3 covers 16 residues. Germline V gene sequence: CDR1 SGHVS, CDR2 FQNEAQ. V was clipped by 0 bases and J by 6 bases; unmatched bases: 8.

As concerns this clone: The sample holds other DNA sequences that translate to the same CDR3. The chain recombines TRBV9 with TRBJ1-1; 8 bases align to TRBD1. Per the germline V gene, CDR1 is SGDLS and CDR2 is YYNGEE. The CDR3 sequence is 14 residues long. V trimming: 0 bases; J trimming: 4 bases; junction bases outside the gene matches: 2. CDR3 sequence (DNA): TGTGCCAGCAGCGTAGGACAGGGGACCACTGAAGCTTTCTTT. Translating gives CASSVGQGTTEAFF.

This clone has just one count. The gene calls are TRBV6-6 and TRBJ2-1, with D perhaps matching TRBD2 (5 bases). This CDR3 is built from 12 residues. The V end was cut by 4 bases, the J end by 9 bases, with 10 bases between. Per germline, CDR1 MNHNY and CDR2 SVGAGI (reference sequence). CDR3 sequence reads: CASSLLSGEQFF. The CDR3 DNA sequence: TGTGCCAGCAGTTTACTAAGCGGTGAGCAGTTCTTC.

V gene TRBV27 combines with J gene TRBJ1-1; the D gene is possibly TRBD1 (6 bases). Per germline, CDR1 MNHEY and CDR2 SMNVEV (reference sequence). The CDR3 sequence is 19 residues long. V lost 5 bases and J 1 base, leaving 26 bases between the germline ends. The CDR3 region has the DNA TGTGCCAGCAGTCCAAACGACCCAACAGGGTCGCTGGGGAACACTGAAGCTTTCTTT. Amino acids: CASSPNDPTGSLGNTEAFF.

As for this clone: Different DNA sequences within this sample yield the same CDR3. The gene calls are TRBV11-2 and TRBJ1-1; the D gene is possibly TRBD1 (5 bases). Germline V gives CDR1 SGHAT, CDR2 FQNNGV. The CDR3 has 13 residues. V dropped 3 bases and J dropped 0 bases, with 5 bases sitting between them. The CDR3 coding sequence is TGTGCCAGCAGCTTCAGGGTGAACACTGAAGCTTTCTTT. Protein product: CASSFRVNTEAFF.

This rearrangement joins TRBV19 to TRBJ1-3, with D hard to call. Per the germline V gene, CDR1 is LNHDA and CDR2 is SQIVND (reference sequence). The V gene lost 3 bases and the J gene lost 2 bases, with 8 bases spanning the gap. The CDR3 has 14 residues. CDR3 bases: TGTGCCAGTAGTATTTCGACTCCTGGAAACACCATATATTTT. Its translation: CASSISTPGNTIYF.

This sequence joins TRBV5-1 and TRBJ1-1, with 8 nucleotides matching TRBD1. The germline gives CDR1 SGHRS, CDR2 YFSETQ. This CDR3 has 16 amino acids. V shed 3 bases, J shed 5 bases, and the junction held 12 bases outside the gene matches. The CDR3 protein is CASSSFGQGLETEAFF. CDR3 DNA sequence: TGCGCCAGCAGCTCATTCGGACAGGGCCTAGAGACTGAAGCTTTCTTT.

As for this clone: Other DNA sequences in this specimen translate into the identical CDR3. V gene TRBV15 combines with J gene TRBJ1-2, with TRBD1 matching 8 bases. CDR3 size: 15 residues. V was pared by 1 base and J by 2 bases, with 3 bases of the junction left unmatched. Germline-derived CDR1 and CDR2 are LNHNV and YYDKDF (reference sequence). The CDR3 is CATSRGQGRNYGYTF. The CDR3 DNA is TGTGCCACCAGCAGAGGACAGGGGAGAAACTATGGCTACACCTTC. Combining the CDR3 with reference TRBV15 and TRBJ1-2 gives the whole variable domain DAMVIQNPRYQVTQFGKPVTLSCSQTLNHNVMYWYQQKSSQAPKLLFHYYDKDFNNEADTPDNFQSRRPNTSFCFLDIRSPGLGDTAMYLCATSRGQGRNYGYTFGSGTRLTVV.

This chain joins TRBV24-1 and TRBJ2-5; no definite D call. The CDR3 is 13 residues long. In germline, CDR1 is KGHDR, CDR2 SFDVKD. V lost 3 bases and J 5 bases, leaving 9 bases between the germline ends. Here the CDR3 reads CATSDGARETQYF. CDR3 sequence (DNA): TGTGCCACCAGTGATGGTGCCCGGGAGACCCAGTACTTC.

This chain links TRBV24-1 with TRBJ2-7, with 13 bases aligning to TRBD2. From germline, CDR1 is KGHDR and CDR2 SFDVKD. The trim removed 0 bases at V and 4 bases at J, leaving 14 bases unmatched. CDR3 length: 20 residues. CDR3 sequence: CATSDLLGTELAGGVYEQYF. In nucleotides, the CDR3 is TGTGCCACCAGTGATTTGCTAGGGACAGAACTAGCGGGGGGGGTTTACGAGCAGTACTTC.

The chain has TRBV30 and TRBJ1-3; D not resolved. The germline V gene encodes CDR1 GTSNPN and CDR2 SVGIG (reference sequence). There are 14 residues in the CDR3. V was trimmed by 2 bases and J by 2 bases, leaving 10 bases between them. In DNA, the CDR3 is TGTGCCTGGAGTAGACAATTGGCTGGAAACACCATATATTTT. This encodes CAWSRQLAGNTIYF. Full variable domain (missing parts from reference TRBV30 and TRBJ1-3): SQTIHQWPATLVQPVGSPLSLECTVEGTSNPNLYWYRQAAGRGLQLLFYSVGIGQISSEVPQNLSASRPQDRQFILSSKKLLLSDSGFYLCAWSRQLAGNTIYFGEGSWLTVV.

J is TRBJ1-2 and V is TRBV27, with TRBD1 identical over 8 bases. The germline CDR1 and CDR2 sequences are MNHEY and SMNVEV (reference sequence). The CDR3 loop spans 15 amino acids. With V trimmed by 3 bases and J by 4 bases, 7 bases remained unmatched. CDR3 DNA sequence: TGTGCCAGCAGTTTTCCTCGGGGACAGGTCTATGGCTACACCTTC. Translating gives CASSFPRGQVYGYTF.

The rearrangement joins TRBV18 to TRBJ2-6, with 7 bases that match TRBD1. Unmatched junction bases numbered 7, after V lost 9 bases and J lost 2 bases. Per the germline V gene, CDR1 is KGHSH and CDR2 is LQKENI. This CDR3 is 15 amino acids long. The CDR3 loop reads CASTGVLTGANVLTF. The CDR3 region has the DNA TGTGCCAGTACAGGGGTCCTAACTGGGGCCAACGTCCTGACTTTC.

The chain has TRBV30 and TRBJ1-5, with D unclear. V dropped 0 bases and J dropped 4 bases, with 7 bases sitting between them. CDR3 length: 13 amino acids. From germline, CDR1 is GTSNPN and CDR2 SVGIG (reference sequence). This CDR3 reads CAWSVQDNQPQHF. Here the CDR3 DNA reads TGTGCCTGGAGTGTGCAGGATAATCAGCCCCAGCATTTT.

This clone was seen once. The CDR3 DNA reads TGCGCCAGCAGCCCGGGACAGGCAGTTTACACCTTC. Amino acid sequence: CASSPGQAVYTF. The chain carries TRBV5-1 and TRBJ1-2; TRBD1 matches at 8 bases. Germline CDR1 reads SGHRS; CDR2 reads YFSETQ. The length of the CDR3 is 12 residues. V shed 4 bases, J shed 11 bases, and the junction held 7 bases outside the gene matches.

As to this clone: Other DNA sequences in this specimen translate into the identical CDR3. V and J are TRBV2 and TRBJ1-1, with 9 bases aligning to TRBD1. Trimming took 5 bases from V and 1 from J; bases not matched to a gene: 2. The germline CDR1 and CDR2 sequences are SNHLY and FYNNEI. The CDR3 length is 14 residues. CDR3: CASSQGQGNTEAFF. The DNA of the CDR3 is TGTGCCAGCAGTCAGGGACAGGGGAACACTGAAGCTTTCTTT.

This clone appeared a few times. The same CDR3 arises from other DNA sequences in this sample as well. The rearrangement uses TRBV7-2 and TRBJ2-2; 8 positions match TRBD1. The CDR3 extends over 15 amino acids. Germline V CDR1 and CDR2: SGHTA, FQGNSA. The junction had 3 bases not matched to a gene; V was cut back by 5 bases and J by 1 base. The CDR3 coding sequence is TGTGCCAGCAGCCTAGACAGGGGGAACACCGGGGAGCTGTTTTTT. Residues: CASSLDRGNTGELFF.

The chain combines TRBV7-6 with TRBJ1-6; TRBD1 matches at 7 bases. From germline, CDR1 is SGHVS and CDR2 FNYEAQ. The CDR3 extends over 15 amino acids. V was clipped by 5 bases and J by 6 bases; unmatched bases: 7. CDR3 protein: CASSAGGTVNSPLHF. Here the CDR3 DNA reads TGTGCCAGCAGCGCGGGGGGGACAGTTAATTCACCCCTCCACTTT.